The next 25 T cell receptor beta chains were all read from a single sample in a study of T-cell reconstitution after alpha-beta-depleted transplantation in children. Unique molecular identifiers were used to barcode this TCRbeta library. TCRdb analysed the PCR reads with MiXCR anew, one entry per CDR3 protein. This table has 200,000 to 250,000 distinct CDR3 sequences, about a tenth appearing once. The sample consisted of PBMCs, taken before TCRalphabeta/CD19-depleted stem cell transplant. These receptors were obtained from a child under two years old with acute myeloid leukemia, due to receive a stem cell transplant.

This clonotype was detected a few times. CDR3: CASSHRPRNTEAFF. CDR3 in DNA: TGTGCCAGCAGCCATCGTCCCAGGAACACTGAAGCTTTCTTT. This chain uses TRBV3-1 with TRBJ1-1; D is unresolved. The CDR3 contains 14 residues. Trimming left V 3 bases short and J 1 base short, with 9 bases between. Per the germline V gene, CDR1 is LGHDT and CDR2 is YNNKEL (reference sequence).

This clonotype occurred many times. This chain uses TRBV12-3 or TRBV12-4 with TRBJ2-2, with a possible D match to TRBD2 (5 bases). This CDR3 is built from 14 residues. V was cut by 9 bases and J by 3 bases, with 14 bases left in between. The CDR3 DNA follows: TGTGCCAGTACTCCGCCGCGGGACACCGGGGAGCTGTTTTTT. Its protein product is CASTPPRDTGELFF.

In its sample, this clonotype was seen many times. This sequence joins TRBV6-1 and TRBJ2-7; D is unresolved. The germline V gene encodes CDR1 MNHNS and CDR2 SASEGT. The length of the CDR3 is 13 residues. Trimming took off 8 bases at V and 2 bases at J, with 13 bases between the two ends. The CDR3 DNA is TGTGCCAGCGGGGAAGGGATCACCTACGAGCAGTACTTC. It codes for CASGEGITYEQYF.

In regard to this clonotype: Since a much larger clone is just one base distant, this may be a read error. The chain combines TRBV20-1 with TRBJ2-7; D is unclear. The CDR3 loop spans 11 amino acids. Germline CDR1 DFQATT, CDR2 SNEGSKA (reference sequence). The V gene lost 3 bases and the J gene lost 5 bases, with 8 bases spanning the gap. CDR3 sequence: CSASWPNEQYF. The DNA for the CDR3 is TGCAGTGCTAGTTGGCCGAACGAGCAGTACTTC.

There are many counts of this clonotype. The V and J genes are TRBV12-3 or TRBV12-4 and TRBJ1-1, with 8 bases lining up with TRBD1. The CDR3 loop spans 13 amino acids. V gave up 8 bases and J gave up 1 base; unmatched junction bases: 3. The CDR3 coding sequence is TGTGCCAGCCAGGGGGCGCGGAACACTGAAGCTTTCTTT. Translated: CASQGARNTEAFF.

This clonotype was observed at least ten times. The chain joins TRBV19 to TRBJ2-4, with a possible D match to TRBD2 (5 bases). Trimming shortened V by 10 bases and J by 3 bases, and 13 bases separated the two germline ends. The CDR3 covers 13 residues. CDR1 LNHDA and CDR2 SQIVND come from the germline V gene (reference sequence). The CDR3 DNA sequence: TGTGCCACATCGGACTGGGACAAAAACATTCAGTACTTC. Protein: CATSDWDKNIQYF.

This clonotype showed up many times. The chain carries TRBV12-3 or TRBV12-4 and TRBJ1-3; the D is unclear. V was clipped by 10 bases and J by 0 bases, with 13 bases between them. The CDR3 loop spans 14 amino acids. The CDR3 region has the DNA TGTGCCACCGTCCCGACCCACTCTGGAAACACCATATATTTT. Translation: CATVPTHSGNTIYF.

This clonotype was seen many times. The chain links TRBV7-9 to TRBJ2-3; D gene unclear. Looked up from germline, CDR1 is SEHNR and CDR2 is FQNEAQ (reference sequence). The CDR3 covers 14 residues. V lost 5 bases, J lost 1 base, and 10 bases lay in between. The CDR3 loop reads CASSKPLRTDTQYF. The CDR3 DNA reads TGTGCCAGCAGCAAACCCCTTCGCACAGATACGCAGTATTTT.

This clonotype was detected many times. The V call is TRBV10-3, the J call TRBJ2-3; D call uncertain. Germline assignment: CDR1 ENHRY and CDR2 SYGVKD. Trimming took off 0 bases at V and 3 bases at J, with 1 base between the two ends. The CDR3 is made up of 12 amino acids. In nucleotides, the CDR3 is TGTGCCATCAGTGAGTCGACAGATACGCAGTATTTT. Its protein is CAISESTDTQYF.

This clonotype has a count of ten or more. The chain links TRBV28 to TRBJ2-3; D unclear. Germline V gene data show CDR1 as MDHEN and CDR2 as SYDVKM. Trimming left V 7 bases short and J 2 bases short, with 13 bases between. This CDR3 contains 14 residues. This CDR3 is CASTRMHTTDTQYF. CDR3 coding DNA: TGTGCCAGCACCCGGATGCACACCACAGATACGCAGTATTTT.

At least ten counts were recorded for this clonotype. The V and J genes are TRBV20-1 and TRBJ1-2; 8 bases are a match to TRBD1. V lost 3 bases and J lost 4; bases outside the gene matches: 4. This CDR3 has 13 residues. Per germline, CDR1 DFQATT and CDR2 SNEGSKA (reference sequence). The CDR3 loop is CSARGQEGYGYTF. For the CDR3, the DNA is TGCAGTGCTAGGGGACAGGAAGGCTATGGCTACACCTTC.

This clonotype has at least ten counts. The chain links TRBV12-3 or TRBV12-4 to TRBJ2-4, with 14 bases identical to TRBD2. This CDR3 comprises 13 residues. Trimming cost V 5 bases and J 15 bases; bases outside gene matches: 6. Written as DNA, the CDR3 is TGTGCCAGCAGTAGACTAGCGGGAGGGCTTCTGTACTTC. Encoded protein: CASSRLAGGLLYF.

This clonotype was detected a few times. The chain joins TRBV2 to TRBJ2-4, with D perhaps matching TRBD1 (6 bases). V lost 6 bases, J lost 3 bases, and 15 bases lay in between. Germline V gives CDR1 SNHLY, CDR2 FYNNEI. The CDR3 is made up of 15 amino acids. The CDR3 protein is CASRAQGSGKNIQYF. The CDR3 DNA follows: TGTGCCAGCAGGGCCCAGGGGTCAGGCAAAAACATTCAGTACTTC.

This clonotype was observed at least ten times. This chain joins TRBV5-1 and TRBJ2-5, with D possibly matching TRBD2 (6 bases). Looked up from germline, CDR1 is SGHRS and CDR2 is YFSETQ. The V gene lost 0 bases and the J gene lost 5 bases, with 11 bases spanning the gap. The CDR3 consists of 14 residues. CDR3 bases: TGCGCCAGCAGCTTGGAAGCGGAGGGGGAGACCCAGTACTTC. This translates into CASSLEAEGETQYF.

In this sample, this clonotype turned up many times. Here the CDR3 DNA reads TGTGCCAGCAGTCCAAGCGACAGGGATAGCGAGCAGTACTTC. Its translation is CASSPSDRDSEQYF. The V call is TRBV28, the J call TRBJ2-7; 7 bases map to TRBD1. CDR3 length: 14 amino acids. V gave up 5 bases and J gave up 6 bases; unmatched junction bases: 10. CDR1 is MDHEN, CDR2 SYDVKM, per germline.

This clonotype was recorded many times. This chain uses TRBV7-8 with TRBJ2-2; no firm D call. CDR1 is SGHVS and CDR2 is FQNEAQ in the germline V gene. This CDR3 spans 15 amino acids. V shed 3 bases and J shed 0 bases, with 8 bases lying between them. CDR3 loop: CASSLNSPNTGELFF. In nucleotides, the CDR3 is TGTGCCAGCAGCTTGAACAGCCCGAACACCGGGGAGCTGTTTTTT.

This clonotype occurred many times. The CDR3, as DNA: TGTGCCAGCAGGCAGGGGGGCCCTGGGGCCAACGTCCTGACTTTC. Protein sequence: CASRQGGPGANVLTF. The chain links TRBV5-6 to TRBJ2-6; a weak D match, TRBD1 (7 bases). Germline CDR1 SGHDT, CDR2 YYEEEE. Trimming removed 5 bases at V and 2 bases at J, with 11 bases between. This CDR3 has 15 amino acids.

This chain connects TRBV4-2 to TRBJ2-1; tentative D call: TRBD1 (6 bases). The CDR3 runs to 15 residues. The germline V gene has CDR1 LGHNA and CDR2 YNFKEQ. Trimming shortened V by 4 bases and J by 6 bases, and 16 bases separated the two germline ends. The DNA for the CDR3 is TGTGCCAGCAGCCCGTCGGACAGCGCGTTCAATGAGCAGTTCTTC. The encoded protein is CASSPSDSAFNEQFF.

The V gene is TRBV7-7, the J gene TRBJ1-5; D is possibly TRBD1 (5 bases). Germline V CDR1 and CDR2: SSHAT, FNYEAQ (reference sequence). The CDR3 totals 17 residues. Trimming cost V 5 bases and J 2 bases, with 19 bases left between them. In DNA, the CDR3 is TGTGCCAGCAGCACACTTCTGAGGGGTTTTGGCAATCAGCCCCAGCATTTT. As protein: CASSTLLRGFGNQPQHF.

This clonotype was picked up many times. The V call is TRBV6-5, the J call TRBJ1-2, with D perhaps TRBD1 (6 bases). V shed 2 bases and J shed 7 bases, with 11 bases lying between them. The CDR3 loop spans 13 amino acids. Germline V CDR1 and CDR2: MNHEY, SVGAGI. CDR3 nucleotides: TGTGCCAGCAGTTACGGACAGAAGGGTGGCTACACCTTC. It codes for CASSYGQKGGYTF.

This clonotype was seen many times. The chain carries TRBV2 and TRBJ1-5, with 8 bases that match TRBD1. This CDR3 contains 15 residues. CDR1 and CDR2 from the germline V gene are SNHLY and FYNNEI. V dropped 7 bases and J dropped 1; count of bases not matched to a gene: 6. The CDR3 loop reads CASIKDRASNQPQHF. The CDR3, as DNA: TGTGCCAGCATCAAGGACAGGGCGAGCAATCAGCCCCAGCATTTT.

With respect to this clonotype: This may be a read error: a much more frequent sequence differs by one nucleotide. CDR3: CVSRPGRIVGKTQYF. The CDR3 DNA is TGTGTCAGCAGACCCGGTCGGATTGTGGGAAAGACCCAGTACTTC. V usage is TRBV12-3 or TRBV12-4 and J usage is TRBJ2-5; D not certain. The CDR3 consists of 15 residues.

This clonotype was observed many times. This chain joins TRBV20-1 and TRBJ2-2; 7 nucleotides align to TRBD1. Germline loops: CDR1 DFQATT, CDR2 SNEGSKA (reference sequence). There are 13 residues in the CDR3. In DNA, the CDR3 is TGCAGCGCCGGGACAGCGAACACCGGGGAGCTGTTTTTT. This translates into CSAGTANTGELFF.

This clonotype was detected a few times. This chain links TRBV3-1 with TRBJ1-1; D gene uncertain. Germline V gene data show CDR1 as LGHDT and CDR2 as YNNKEL (reference sequence). The V end was cut by 0 bases, the J end by 7 bases, with 9 bases between. The CDR3 is 13 residues long. The CDR3 loop is CASSQDRSGEAFF. In DNA, the CDR3 is TGTGCCAGCAGCCAAGATCGATCGGGTGAAGCTTTCTTT.

This clonotype was observed at least ten times. The chain has TRBV7-2 and TRBJ2-7; weak D call: TRBD2 (6 bases). The V end lost 7 bases, the J end lost 2 bases, and 15 bases lay between the germline ends. The CDR3 is 14 residues long. Germline V gene lookup returns CDR1 SGHTA and CDR2 FQGNSA. The CDR3 reads CASTLTTRPYEQYF. CDR3 in DNA: TGTGCCAGCACCCTCACGACTAGACCCTACGAGCAGTACTTC.